This entry concerns a single T cell receptor beta chain. Clones were sequenced by immunoSEQ multiplex PCR, and TCRdb holds only the in-frame ones, with some missing. The data show some 260,000 clones, approximately 86% seen once. The CDR3 has 18 residues. Germline V gene lookup returns CDR1 SGHTA and CDR2 FQGTGA. The J segment lost 3 bases and the V segment lost 1 base, leaving 7 bases of the junction unmatched. This sample is drawn from a study of blood T cell repertoires in COVID-19. The chain links TRBV7-3 to TRBJ2-6; 9 positions agree with TRBD1. The clonotype comes from a woman aged 25 to 45 with acute or convalescent COVID-19. The specimen was peripheral blood. The CDR3 region has the DNA TGTGCCAGCAGCTTAATCGGGACAGGGAGGCGTGGGGCCAACGTCCTGACTTTC. The encoded protein is CASSLIGTGRRGANVLTF.